This T cell receptor (beta chain) is drawn from a study of cytomegalovirus exposure and HLA in healthy donors. For the study at large: Of over 350 genotyped donors, 81% grouped in the Caucasian-associated ancestry cluster.

Worth noting for this clone: Its antigen remains unidentified.

Whole-study results and caveats: CMV antigen specificity was confirmed in vitro for a few CMV-associated chains.

With 2 bases removed from V and 9 bases from J, the gap between germline ends came to 14 bases. From germline, CDR1 is MNHNS and CDR2 SASEGT. The CDR3 is made up of 13 amino acids. A multiplex PCR was run with 60 Vbeta primers and 13 Jbeta primers. As handled by the study authors: There were tens of millions of unique TCR beta chains by a later count, and approximately 11 million of them were shared. Sequencing used immunoSEQ multiplex PCR; TCRdb keeps in-frame clones, though not all of them. V, J and clone size are those of that table, while D and trimming were read from the DNA. The table includes about 76,000 clones, about 76% detected once.

The chain is built from TRBV6-1 and TRBJ2-7, with D tentatively TRBD2 (5 bases). The specimen was PBMCs. The receptor was derived from a male donor in good health and CMV-seropositive. This CDR3 is CASSESTGKGQYF. DNA for the CDR3: TGTGCCAGCAGTGAAAGTACCGGGAAAGGGCAGTACTTC.